The 12 T cell receptor beta chains below come from one sample, sequenced in a study of T-cell reconstitution after alpha-beta-depleted transplantation in children. The authors prepared the TCRbeta library with unique molecular identifiers. TCRdb analysed the PCR reads with MiXCR anew, one entry per CDR3 protein. The sample contains about 270,000 distinct CDR3 sequences, around 9.6% of which appear only once. The starting material was PBMCs from the stem cell graft donor, obtained from the stem cell graft. All receptors derive from a human donor who donated a stem cell graft to a child with SCID.

In its sample, this clonotype was seen a few times. The gene calls are TRBV10-3 and TRBJ1-4; D possibly corresponds to TRBD1 (5 bases). The CDR3 has 13 amino acids. V lost 8 bases and J lost 3, with 10 bases in between. Germline lookup yields CDR1 ENHRY and CDR2 SYGVKD. CDR3: CAISGASNEKLFF. In nucleotides, the CDR3 is TGTGCCATCTCCGGGGCGTCTAATGAAAAACTGTTTTTT.

In its sample, this clonotype was seen a few times. V is TRBV20-1 and J is TRBJ2-1; 16 bases map to TRBD2. The germline V gene encodes CDR1 DFQATT and CDR2 SNEGSKA (reference sequence). This CDR3 region has 18 residues. Trimming cost V 2 bases and J 10 bases; bases outside gene matches: 14. This CDR3 reads CSARSGTSGGAFFDEQFF. For the CDR3, the DNA is TGCAGTGCTAGATCTGGGACTAGCGGGGGGGCTTTTTTTGACGAGCAGTTCTTC.

This clonotype was recorded a few times. J is TRBJ2-2 and V is TRBV10-1; D gene ambiguous. Trimming took 3 bases from V and 6 from J, leaving 5 bases between them. Germline V lookup: CDR1 WNHNN, CDR2 SYGVQD (reference sequence). CDR3 size: 12 residues. The CDR3 is CASSDPAGELFF. For the CDR3, the DNA is TGCGCCAGCAGTGACCCAGCCGGGGAGCTGTTTTTT.

This clonotype was seen only once. CDR3 sequence (DNA): TGCGCCAGCAGCCAGGCGGCTGGTGCAGCGGGGGGCCGGGGAGAGACCCAGTACTTC. This gives the protein CASSQAAGAAGGRGETQYF. The chain uses TRBV5-1 and TRBJ2-5; TRBD2 matches at 9 bases. Germline assignment: CDR1 SGHRS and CDR2 YFSETQ. Trimming cost V 4 bases and J 4 bases; bases outside gene matches: 20. This CDR3 contains 19 residues.

This clonotype was counted a few times. The chain joins TRBV7-6 to TRBJ2-3; D might be TRBD2 (6 bases). Per the germline V gene, CDR1 is SGHVS and CDR2 is FNYEAQ. V was trimmed by 3 bases and J by 5 bases, leaving 15 bases between them. The CDR3 extends over 15 amino acids. CDR3: CASSFRAEGIDTQYF. The CDR3 nucleotides read TGTGCCAGCAGCTTTCGTGCGGAGGGTATAGATACGCAGTATTTT.

In this sample, this clonotype turned up a few times. The chain uses TRBV7-9 and TRBJ1-4; no definite D call. V was shortened by 5 bases and J by 5 bases, with 12 bases between the two germline ends. Germline loops: CDR1 SEHNR, CDR2 FQNEAQ (reference sequence). The CDR3 has 14 residues. The CDR3 spells CASSPTSTNEKLFF. CDR3 DNA sequence: TGTGCCAGCAGCCCGACCAGCACCAATGAAAAACTGTTTTTT.

The genes are TRBV7-8 and TRBJ2-7; D is ambiguous. The CDR3 spans 15 residues. From germline, CDR1 is SGHVS and CDR2 FQNEAQ. V lost 4 bases and J lost 2, with 15 bases in between. The DNA of the CDR3 is TGTGCCAGCAGCTCCCGTCGGATCTTTCCCTACGAGCAGTACTTC. This translates into CASSSRRIFPYEQYF. The complete variable domain, with remaining parts taken from reference TRBV7-8 and TRBJ2-7, reads GAGVSQSPRYKVAKRGQDVALRCDPISGHVSLFWYQQALGQGPEFLTYFQNEAQLDKSGLPSDRFFAERPEGSVSTLKIQRTQQEDSAVYLCASSSRRIFPYEQYFGPGTRLTVT.

In this sample, this clonotype turned up a few times. The rearrangement joins TRBV6-1 to TRBJ2-3; D is uncertain. The CDR3 has 14 residues. The germline CDR1 and CDR2 sequences are MNHNS and SASEGT. V was pared by 5 bases and J by 2 bases, with 11 bases between. CDR3 loop: CASSQRLVTDTQYF. As DNA, the CDR3 is TGTGCCAGCAGTCAAAGACTGGTCACAGATACGCAGTATTTT.

This clonotype was seen only a few times. V usage is TRBV20-1 and J usage is TRBJ2-3, with 10 bases fitting TRBD1. This CDR3 has 16 residues. CDR1 and CDR2 from the germline V gene are DFQATT and SNEGSKA (reference sequence). J lost 2 bases, V lost 7 bases, and 12 bases had no gene match. For the CDR3, the DNA is TGCAGTGGCAGAGGGTCCGGGACAGGGGACACAGATACGCAGTATTTT. Its protein product is CSGRGSGTGDTDTQYF.

CDR3 nucleotides: TGTGCCAGCAGCCCCCCGGCGGGGCCCCAGCATTTT. This encodes CASSPPAGPQHF. The rearrangement uses TRBV3-1 and TRBJ1-5, with D hard to call. CDR1 LGHDT and CDR2 YNNKEL come from the germline V gene (reference sequence). This CDR3 region has 12 residues. V lost 4 bases, J lost 9 bases, and 10 bases lay in between.

This clonotype was detected only a few times. The V gene is TRBV4-2, the J gene TRBJ1-2; D is perhaps TRBD1 (5 bases). Trimming took off 0 bases at V and 4 bases at J, with 9 bases between the two ends. CDR1 and CDR2 from the germline V gene are LGHNA and YNFKEQ. There are 14 residues in the CDR3. CDR3 coding DNA: TGTGCCAGCAGCCAAGACAGGGAGGGCTATGGCTACACCTTC. Protein product: CASSQDREGYGYTF.

This clonotype was detected many times. The chain recombines TRBV3-1 with TRBJ1-1, with a tentative D call TRBD1 (5 bases). Germline V gene lookup returns CDR1 LGHDT and CDR2 YNNKEL (reference sequence). The CDR3 runs to 14 residues. V lost 6 bases and J 5 bases, leaving 16 bases between the germline ends. This CDR3 is CASRPGGGGTEAFF. The CDR3 DNA reads as TGTGCCAGCAGACCGGGGGGAGGCGGAACTGAAGCTTTCTTT.